This is a list of T cell receptor beta chains from one sample in a study of blood T cell repertoires in COVID-19. Repertoires were generated with immunoSEQ multiplex PCR, while TCRdb's copy carries only in-frame clones and drops some. The data show a few hundred thousand clones, around four fifths seen once. The specimen sequenced was peripheral blood. Source of these receptors: a man aged 55 to 70 with acute or convalescent COVID-19. Both conserved end residues are part of each CDR3. D genes are given only for firm matches.

TRBD1 TRBV5-4 CASSRDRGQGVSSGNTIYF
NA TRBV4-3 CASSPGERSYEQYF
NA TRBV7-9 CASSLGQFYGYTF
TRBD1 TRBV3-1/TRBV3-2 CASSHRQGISYEQYF
NA TRBV29-1 CSPRWRGGAETQYF
TRBD2 TRBV5-1 CASRWTSGGPYEQYF
TRBD2 TRBV5-1 CASSLASHGRAVNEQFF
TRBD1 TRBV5-4 CASSSGQGKVVDEQYF
TRBD2 TRBV18 CASSPQNLAASTDTQYF
NA TRBV10-3 CAITPGGSYGYTF
NA TRBV6-2/TRBV6-3 CASSSFRQNNQPQHF
TRBD1 TRBV7-9 CASSLVDRGEAFF
TRBD1 TRBV19 CASSRDRSTVGYTF
NA TRBV18 CASSPRTENTEAFF
NA TRBV2 CASSEGRVNGYTF
TRBD2 TRBV6-5 CASSYSPSGGRDTQYF
NA TRBV7-2 CASSLGLWQAYEQYF
TRBD1 TRBV9 CASSAMGQFSGNTIYF
NA TRBV10-3 CAISVGGASTDTQYF
TRBD1 TRBV9 CASSSDRGRETQYF
NA TRBV11-1 CASRQAQGRFYEQYF
TRBD2 TRBV6-5 CASSSPPTSRNEQFF
TRBD2 TRBV6-2/TRBV6-3 CASSTRLAGYNEQFF
NA TRBV15 CATSRDSGDTQYF
NA TRBV18 CASSPPGSAYNEQFF
TRBD1 TRBV27 CASKFSGTAFQPQHF
NA TRBV15 CATSSLTGTDTQYF
NA TRBV28 CASSQQGPGANVLTF
TRBD1 TRBV27 CASSFGTDNSPLHF
TRBD1 TRBV5-6 CASSFQGTGIYEQYF
TRBD2 TRBV10-3 CAISGRSGRALGRGLDTQYF
NA TRBV9 CASSVGRDSRSANYGYTF
TRBD2 TRBV6-5 CASSYGLGGAKNIQYF
NA TRBV18 CANPKGCWAQHF
NA TRBV19 CASRPPWGHNTEAFF
TRBD2 TRBV7-7 CASSLAGGYEQYF
TRBD2 TRBV9 CASSVGGTSGGASQFF
NA TRBV24-1 CATTNDSNSPLHF
TRBD1 TRBV3-1/TRBV3-2 CASSQQGANYGYTF
TRBD1 TRBV11-2 CASSLEPGGKAFF
TRBD1 TRBV6-5 CASSYSWDRNGYTF
NA TRBV18 CASSPPNDFTGELFF
NA TRBV5-1 CASSLGQARGDTQYF
TRBD1 TRBV7-8 CASSPLPGQDNSPLHF
TRBD2 TRBV5-5 CASSFSGGPGTQYF
TRBD2 TRBV11-2 CASSFGGSTDTQYF
TRBD1 TRBV6-6 CASSSDRGEQYF
TRBD1 TRBV29-1 CSAMTGSNSYEQYF
TRBD1 TRBV10-2 CASSLTGQGSGELFF
NA TRBV7-9 CASSLDGDEQYF
NA TRBV4-1 CASSQQSNTEAFF
NA TRBV7-9 CASSQFGLTLVETQYF
NA TRBV7-9 CASSRRGGDPSRTEAFF